This TCR beta chain came from a study of T cell repertoires in cytomegalovirus infection. Study as a whole: In the study, CMV epitopes included recently identified HLA-C-restricted and well-studied HLA-B-restricted ones.

TCRdb itself ran the reads through MiXCR, one entry per CDR3 protein. Here the sample spans some 920,000 distinct CDR3 sequences, around 32% being singletons. Comment on this clonotype: The antigen is undetermined.

The germline V gene has CDR1 SGHRS and CDR2 YFSETQ. This CDR3 has 15 residues. V lost 0 bases, J lost 5 bases, and 6 bases stayed unmatched. V gene TRBV5-1 combines with J gene TRBJ2-7; TRBD1 agrees at 9 bases. The clonotype comes from a human donor in good health (CMV status not recorded). Some clones in this sample may be carry-over from other donors' samples. The sample was cultured CD8+ T cells from PBMCs, taken from culture after CMV antigen stimulation. This chain's CDR3 is CASSLAGQGRNEQYV. The CDR3 nucleotides read TGCGCCAGCAGCTTGGCGGGACAGGGCAGGAACGAGCAGTACGTC.